This T cell receptor (beta chain) was sequenced for a study of cytomegalovirus exposure and HLA in healthy donors. Findings of the study overall: Later analysis associated a missense DCLRE1C variant with TCR beta V- and J-gene trimming. Many donors carried some public TCRs, although rarity characterized most TCR sequences. The study flagged some 170 TCR beta chains as cytomegalovirus-associated.

Regarding this clone: Its antigen is still unknown.

Vbeta (60) and Jbeta (13) primers were used in the PCR. Libraries were prepared by immunoSEQ multiplex PCR; TCRdb keeps only in-frame clonotypes and omits some of them. The sample yields under 200,000 clones, 80% to 90% seen once. Germline trimming cut 2 bases from V and 7 bases from J; bases unmatched to any gene: 7. The CDR3 sequence is 15 residues long. Per germline, CDR1 SGHTA and CDR2 FQGTGA. The sample taken for sequencing was PBMCs. The receptor was isolated from a woman in her 30s in good health and CMV-seropositive. This chain connects TRBV7-3 to TRBJ2-2, with TRBD1 matching over 7 bases. The CDR3 DNA reads TGTGCCAGCAGCTTATACAGGGGATTGGTCGGGGAGCTGTTTTTT. Its translation: CASSLYRGLVGELFF.